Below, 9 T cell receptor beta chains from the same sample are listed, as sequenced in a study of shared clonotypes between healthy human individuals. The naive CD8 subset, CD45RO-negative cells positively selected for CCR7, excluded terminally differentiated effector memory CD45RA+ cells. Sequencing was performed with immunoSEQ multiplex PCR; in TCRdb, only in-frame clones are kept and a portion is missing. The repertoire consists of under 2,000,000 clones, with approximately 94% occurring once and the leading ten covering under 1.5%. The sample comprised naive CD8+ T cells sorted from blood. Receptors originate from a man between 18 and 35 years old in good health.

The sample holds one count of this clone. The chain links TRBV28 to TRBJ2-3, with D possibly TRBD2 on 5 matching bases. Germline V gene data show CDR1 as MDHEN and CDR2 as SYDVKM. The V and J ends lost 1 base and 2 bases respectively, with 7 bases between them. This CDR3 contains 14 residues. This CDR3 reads CASSLSGDTDTQYF. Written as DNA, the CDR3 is TGTGCCAGCAGTTTATCCGGGGACACAGATACGCAGTATTTT.

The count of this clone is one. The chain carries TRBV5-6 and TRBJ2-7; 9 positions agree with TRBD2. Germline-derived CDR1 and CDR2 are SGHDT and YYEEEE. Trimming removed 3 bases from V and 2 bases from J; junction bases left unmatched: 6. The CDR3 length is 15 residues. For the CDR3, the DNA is TGTGCCAGCAGCTGGACTAGCGAGGGGCCCTACGAGCAGTACTTC. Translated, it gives CASSWTSEGPYEQYF.

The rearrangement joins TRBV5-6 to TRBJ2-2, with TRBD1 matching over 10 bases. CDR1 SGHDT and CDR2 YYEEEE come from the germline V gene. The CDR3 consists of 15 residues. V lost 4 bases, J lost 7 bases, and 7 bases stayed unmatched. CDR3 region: CASSVTGGAGGELFF. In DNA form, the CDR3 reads TGTGCCAGCAGCGTGACAGGGGGCGCCGGCGGGGAGCTGTTTTTT.

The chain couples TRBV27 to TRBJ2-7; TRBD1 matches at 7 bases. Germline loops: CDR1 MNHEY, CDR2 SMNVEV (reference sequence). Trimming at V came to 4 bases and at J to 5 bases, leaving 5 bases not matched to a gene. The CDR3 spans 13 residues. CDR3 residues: CASSWYRGNEQYF. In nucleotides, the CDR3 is TGTGCCAGCAGTTGGTACAGGGGCAACGAGCAGTACTTC.

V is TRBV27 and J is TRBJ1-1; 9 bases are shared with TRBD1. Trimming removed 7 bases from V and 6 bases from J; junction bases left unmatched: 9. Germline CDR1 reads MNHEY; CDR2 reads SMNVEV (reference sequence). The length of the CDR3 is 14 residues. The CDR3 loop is CASKLTGTGSEAFF. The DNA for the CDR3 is TGTGCCAGCAAACTGACCGGGACAGGGTCTGAAGCTTTCTTT.

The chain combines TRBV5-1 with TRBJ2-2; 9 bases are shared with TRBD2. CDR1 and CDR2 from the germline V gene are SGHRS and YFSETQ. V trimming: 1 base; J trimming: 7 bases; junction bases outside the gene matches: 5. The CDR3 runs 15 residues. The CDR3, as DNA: TGCGCCAGCAGCTTGTTTAGCGGGAGCAACGGGGAGCTGTTTTTT. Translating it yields CASSLFSGSNGELFF.

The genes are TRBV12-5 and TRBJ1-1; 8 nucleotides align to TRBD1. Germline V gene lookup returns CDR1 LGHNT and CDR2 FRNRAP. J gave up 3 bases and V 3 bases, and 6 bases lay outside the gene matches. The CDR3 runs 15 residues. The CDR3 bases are TGTGCTAGTGGTTTCATAGGACAGGGCGACACTGAAGCTTTCTTT. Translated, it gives CASGFIGQGDTEAFF.

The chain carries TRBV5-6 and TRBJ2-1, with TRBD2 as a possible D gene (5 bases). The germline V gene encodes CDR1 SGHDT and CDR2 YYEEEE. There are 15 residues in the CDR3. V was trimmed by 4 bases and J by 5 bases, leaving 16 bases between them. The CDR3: CASSPGSRDDNEQFF. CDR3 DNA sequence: TGTGCCAGCAGCCCCGGCTCCCGGGATGACAATGAGCAGTTCTTC. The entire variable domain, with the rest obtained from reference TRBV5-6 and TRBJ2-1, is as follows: DAGVTQSPTHLIKTRGQQVTLRCSPKSGHDTVSWYQQALGQGPQFIFQYYEEEERQRGNFPDRFSGHQFPNYSSELNVNALLLGDSALYLCASSPGSRDDNEQFFGPGTRLTVL.

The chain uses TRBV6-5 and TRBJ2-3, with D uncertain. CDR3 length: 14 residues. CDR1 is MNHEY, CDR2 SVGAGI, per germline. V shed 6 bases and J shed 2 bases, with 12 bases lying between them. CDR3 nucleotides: TGTGCCAGCAGCCCGGCACACTTCACAGATACGCAGTATTTT. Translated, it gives CASSPAHFTDTQYF.